This T cell receptor (beta chain) originates from a study of blood T cell repertoires in COVID-19. About the research overall: Donors in the United States, Italy and Spain gave samples during acute or convalescent COVID-19. Nucleic acid was either cDNA or gDNA, and it came from T cells, B-cell-depleted T cells, or PBMCs.

This clone was detected a few times. In the authors' workflow: Using reference gene primer amplification, nucleated cell counts were estimated. Clones were read by immunoSEQ multiplex PCR, and TCRdb kept only the in-frame ones, dropping some. For V, J and clone size, that table is used; D and trimming come from the DNA. This repertoire shows under 300,000 clones, about 82% found once; its top ten account for 9% to 15%. Sequencing used peripheral blood. The sequence was obtained from a man at least 80 years old with acute or convalescent COVID-19.

CDR3 nucleotide sequence: TGTGCCAGCAGCCTCGTTGGGGAGGGATCAGAGATCTATGGCTACACCTTC. Protein sequence: CASSLVGEGSEIYGYTF. The rearrangement joins TRBV5-8 to TRBJ1-2; D gene ambiguous. CDR1 is SGHTS, CDR2 YDEGEE, per germline. The CDR3 extends over 17 amino acids. The V end lost 4 bases, the J end lost 4 bases, and 23 bases lay between the germline ends.